This T cell receptor (beta chain) was captured by sequencing in a study of pediatric ulcerative colitis. Study-level results: Repertoires came from total lymphocyte DNA, so rare subsets like regulatory T cells may be missed. Substantially fewer templates came from a couple of patients' blood samples.

Sequencing was at survey level. Method: immunoSEQ multiplex PCR; TCRdb's copy keeps in-frame clones and lacks some. The top ten hold 3.5% to 4.5% of the sample, which has approximately 32,000 clones, roughly four fifths seen once. With regard to this clone: The antigen is undetermined.

Germline V gene data show CDR1 as LNHDA and CDR2 as SQIVND (reference sequence). With V trimmed by 5 bases and J by 6 bases, 7 bases remained unmatched. The CDR3 sequence is 14 residues long. The diagnostic colonoscopy in ulcerative colitis patients preceded any immunosuppressive treatment. The gene calls are TRBV19 and TRBJ2-1, with 7 bases matching TRBD2. The material sequenced was blood. This receptor was obtained from a boy between 10 and 17 years old with severe ulcerative colitis. The CDR3 DNA sequence: TGTGCCAGTAGTTTTTTAGGGACTATCAATGAGCAGTTCTTC. Residues: CASSFLGTINEQFF. The full variable domain, rest sourced from reference TRBV19 and TRBJ2-1, is DGGITQSPKYLFRKEGQNVTLSCEQNLNHDAMYWYRQDPGQGLRLIYYSQIVNDFQKGDIAEGYSVSREKKESFPLTVTSAQKNPTAFYLCASSFLGTINEQFFGPGTRLTVL.